Listed below are T cell receptor beta chains from one sample, sequenced in a study of blood T cell repertoires in COVID-19. Only in-frame clones appear in the TCRdb table, and some are missing; sequencing was by immunoSEQ multiplex PCR. The repertoire has 200,000 to 250,000 clones, 90% of them found once; the top ten carry approximately 15%. Sequencing was carried out using PBMCs or T cells enriched from blood (not recorded which). These receptors were obtained from a man aged 30 to 45 who had been exposed to COVID-19. Both conserved end residues are trimmed from each CDR3.

cdr3_aa: ASSSNRGDGYT
j_call: TRBJ1-2
v_call: TRBV7-9

cdr3_aa: ASRPTERPYEQY
j_call: TRBJ2-7
v_call: TRBV5-8

cdr3_aa: ASRTSGGTDTQY
j_call: TRBJ2-3
v_call: TRBV6-5

cdr3_aa: SVEETGSETQY
j_call: TRBJ2-5
v_call: TRBV29-1

cdr3_aa: ASSRGTGAGAF
j_call: TRBJ1-1
v_call: TRBV5-4

cdr3_aa: ASSLDGQPVYGYT
j_call: TRBJ1-2
v_call: TRBV11-2

cdr3_aa: ASSEGVPEAF
j_call: TRBJ1-1
v_call: TRBV18

cdr3_aa: ASSLAGGNYNEQF
j_call: TRBJ2-1
v_call: TRBV11-3

cdr3_aa: ASSLGGLADNEQF
j_call: TRBJ2-1
v_call: TRBV7-2

cdr3_aa: ASSVGGYKGEQY
j_call: TRBJ2-7
v_call: TRBV9

cdr3_aa: ASKLKIMNTEAF
j_call: TRBJ1-1
v_call: TRBV6-8

cdr3_aa: ASTGGSGGPQETQY
j_call: TRBJ2-5
v_call: TRBV2

cdr3_aa: ASSVGLAGNQETQY
j_call: TRBJ2-5
v_call: TRBV9

cdr3_aa: AIRWTGLDGYT
j_call: TRBJ1-2
v_call: TRBV10-3

cdr3_aa: ASRVSGGSSLEQY
j_call: TRBJ2-7
v_call: TRBV28

cdr3_aa: ASSQDDSSSYNSPLH
j_call: TRBJ1-6
v_call: TRBV4-3

cdr3_aa: ASSVDSRGNTIY
j_call: TRBJ1-3
v_call: TRBV5-4

cdr3_aa: ASRLVGGQPIYEQY
j_call: TRBJ2-7
v_call: TRBV12-2

cdr3_aa: ASSGWSGHNSGNTIY
j_call: TRBJ1-3
v_call: TRBV9

cdr3_aa: ASPVRGETQY
j_call: TRBJ2-5
v_call: TRBV6-4

cdr3_aa: ASSQRGASYEQY
j_call: TRBJ2-7
v_call: TRBV5-1

cdr3_aa: ASSPRRAANYGYT
j_call: TRBJ1-2
v_call: TRBV3-1/TRBV3-2

cdr3_aa: ASSLSGGALTDTQY
j_call: TRBJ2-3
v_call: TRBV5-4

cdr3_aa: ASSISGTGGYGANVLT
j_call: TRBJ2-6
v_call: TRBV19

cdr3_aa: ASSLSPPGVGPELF
j_call: TRBJ2-2
v_call: TRBV3-1/TRBV3-2

cdr3_aa: ASSTLGSGNTIY
j_call: TRBJ1-3
v_call: TRBV5-1

cdr3_aa: AISAGQDSDQPQH
j_call: TRBJ1-5
v_call: TRBV10-3

cdr3_aa: ASILVTGSAEAF
j_call: TRBJ1-1
v_call: TRBV6-5

cdr3_aa: ASSLLSGRLNSPLH
j_call: TRBJ1-6
v_call: TRBV6-2/TRBV6-3

cdr3_aa: ATSLSGAAGYT
j_call: TRBJ1-2
v_call: TRBV15

cdr3_aa: ASSLELPNTEAF
j_call: TRBJ1-1
v_call: TRBV7-9

cdr3_aa: ATGTGGLGNEQF
j_call: TRBJ2-1
v_call: TRBV5-4

cdr3_aa: ASMAGDTSTDTQY
j_call: TRBJ2-3
v_call: TRBV19

cdr3_aa: ASSQDPPGAGGRYEQY
j_call: TRBJ2-7
v_call: TRBV4-1

cdr3_aa: ASSRSGGARVVYEQY
j_call: TRBJ2-7
v_call: TRBV3-1/TRBV3-2

cdr3_aa: SVEVQVYTEAF
j_call: TRBJ1-1
v_call: TRBV29-1

cdr3_aa: ASSLGRDRESETQY
j_call: TRBJ2-5
v_call: TRBV11-2

cdr3_aa: ASEGQGGMNTEAF
j_call: TRBJ1-1
v_call: TRBV19

cdr3_aa: SALMGQGNTEAF
j_call: TRBJ1-1
v_call: TRBV29-1

cdr3_aa: ASSLPPGTGKGYT
j_call: TRBJ1-2
v_call: TRBV5-4

cdr3_aa: ASSSGTGMGYYGYT
j_call: TRBJ1-2
v_call: TRBV7-9

cdr3_aa: ASSDSTGVGNEQF
j_call: TRBJ2-1
v_call: TRBV6-4

cdr3_aa: ASKSTGRVYGYT
j_call: TRBJ1-2
v_call: TRBV5-6

cdr3_aa: ASSSGLVRGFTDTQY
j_call: TRBJ2-3
v_call: TRBV11-2

cdr3_aa: ASSLAAERGEAF
j_call: TRBJ1-1
v_call: TRBV5-1

cdr3_aa: ASSLGGGSSDTQY
j_call: TRBJ2-3
v_call: TRBV5-6

cdr3_aa: ASSLTRNNEQF
j_call: TRBJ2-1
v_call: TRBV7-3